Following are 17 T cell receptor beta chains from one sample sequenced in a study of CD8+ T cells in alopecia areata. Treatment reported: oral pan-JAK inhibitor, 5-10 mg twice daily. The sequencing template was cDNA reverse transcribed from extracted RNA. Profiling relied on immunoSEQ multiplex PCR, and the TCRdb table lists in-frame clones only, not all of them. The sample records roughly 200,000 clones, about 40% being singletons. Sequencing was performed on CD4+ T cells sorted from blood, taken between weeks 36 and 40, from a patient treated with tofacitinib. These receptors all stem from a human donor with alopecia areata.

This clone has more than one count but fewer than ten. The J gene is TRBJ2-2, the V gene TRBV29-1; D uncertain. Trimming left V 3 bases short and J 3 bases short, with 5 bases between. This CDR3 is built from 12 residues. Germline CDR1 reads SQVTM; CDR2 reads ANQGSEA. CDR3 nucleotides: TGCAGCGTTGAGTCAGACACCGGGGAGCTGTTTTTT. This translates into CSVESDTGELFF.

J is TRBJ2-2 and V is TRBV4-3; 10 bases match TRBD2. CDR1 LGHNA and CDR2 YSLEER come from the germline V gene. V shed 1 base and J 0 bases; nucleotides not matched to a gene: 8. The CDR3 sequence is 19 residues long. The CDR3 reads CASSQALGTSASNTGELFF. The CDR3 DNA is TGCGCCAGCAGCCAAGCGCTCGGGACTAGCGCATCGAACACCGGGGAGCTGTTTTTT.

CDR3 DNA sequence: TGTGCCAGCAAAAAAGGACAGGAGCGCTCCTACGAGCAGTACTTC. The encoded protein is CASKKGQERSYEQYF. The V and J genes are TRBV2 and TRBJ2-7; TRBD1 matches 7 bases. This CDR3 is 15 amino acids long. The trim removed 7 bases at V and 0 bases at J, leaving 9 bases unmatched. Germline V gene lookup returns CDR1 SNHLY and CDR2 FYNNEI. Based on the CDR3 plus reference TRBV2 and TRBJ2-7, the full variable domain is EPEVTQTPSHQVTQMGQEVILRCVPISNHLYFYWYRQILGQKVEFLVSFYNNEISEKSEIFDDQFSVERPDGSNFTLKIRSTKLEDSAMYFCASKKGQERSYEQYFGPGTRLTVT.

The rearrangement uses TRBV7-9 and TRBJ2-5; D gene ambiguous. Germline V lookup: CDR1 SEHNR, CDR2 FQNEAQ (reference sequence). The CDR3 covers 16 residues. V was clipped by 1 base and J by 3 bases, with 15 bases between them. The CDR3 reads CASSLGDVSPKETQYF. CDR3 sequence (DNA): TGTGCCAGCAGCTTAGGGGATGTGTCGCCTAAAGAGACCCAGTACTTC.

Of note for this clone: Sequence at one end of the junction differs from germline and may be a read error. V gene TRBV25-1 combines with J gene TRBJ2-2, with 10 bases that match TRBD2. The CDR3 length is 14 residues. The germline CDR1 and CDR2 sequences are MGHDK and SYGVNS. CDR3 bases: TGTGCCAGCAGTGCAGCGGGAGGGGCCGGGGAGCTGCTTTTT. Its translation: CASSAAGGAGELLF.

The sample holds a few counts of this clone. The CDR3 protein is CAWSVRRQTDGYTF. The CDR3 DNA reads TGTGCCTGGAGTGTACGGAGACAGACCGATGGCTACACCTTC. The chain combines TRBV30 with TRBJ1-2, with a tentative D call TRBD1 (5 bases). The CDR3 is 14 amino acids. Germline V lookup: CDR1 GTSNPN, CDR2 SVGIG (reference sequence). Trimming removed 0 bases from V and 6 bases from J, with 14 bases in between.

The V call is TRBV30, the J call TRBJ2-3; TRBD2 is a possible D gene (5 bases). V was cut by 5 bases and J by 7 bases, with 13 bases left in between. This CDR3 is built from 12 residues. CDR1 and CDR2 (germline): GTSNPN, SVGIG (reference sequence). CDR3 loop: CAWELASNTQYF. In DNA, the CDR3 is TGTGCCTGGGAGCTAGCTAGTAATACGCAGTATTTT.

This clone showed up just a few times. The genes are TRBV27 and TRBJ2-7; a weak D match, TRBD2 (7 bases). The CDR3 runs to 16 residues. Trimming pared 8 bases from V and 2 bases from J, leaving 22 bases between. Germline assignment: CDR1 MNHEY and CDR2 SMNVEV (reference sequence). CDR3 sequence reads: CASRREGGGRPYEQYF. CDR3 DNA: TGTGCCAGCCGTCGTGAAGGGGGGGGGCGGCCCTACGAGCAGTACTTC.

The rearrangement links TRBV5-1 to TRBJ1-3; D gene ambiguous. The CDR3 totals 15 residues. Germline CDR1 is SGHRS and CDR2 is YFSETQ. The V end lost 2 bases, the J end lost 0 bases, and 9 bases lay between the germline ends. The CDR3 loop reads CASSFGTNSGNTIYF. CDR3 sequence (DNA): TGCGCCAGCAGCTTCGGCACCAACTCTGGAAACACCATATATTTT.

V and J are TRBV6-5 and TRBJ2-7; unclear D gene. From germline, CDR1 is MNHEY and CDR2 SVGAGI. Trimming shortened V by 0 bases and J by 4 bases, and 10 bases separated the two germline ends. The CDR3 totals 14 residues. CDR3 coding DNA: TGTGCCAGCAGTTACTCGCCCACCCCATACGAGCAGTACTTC. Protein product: CASSYSPTPYEQYF.

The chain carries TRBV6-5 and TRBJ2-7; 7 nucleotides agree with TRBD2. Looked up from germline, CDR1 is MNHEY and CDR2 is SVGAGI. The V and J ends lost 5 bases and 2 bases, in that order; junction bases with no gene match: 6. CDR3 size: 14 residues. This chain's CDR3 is CASSPSGSTYEQYF. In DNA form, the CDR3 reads TGTGCCAGCAGTCCTAGCGGATCGACCTACGAGCAGTACTTC.

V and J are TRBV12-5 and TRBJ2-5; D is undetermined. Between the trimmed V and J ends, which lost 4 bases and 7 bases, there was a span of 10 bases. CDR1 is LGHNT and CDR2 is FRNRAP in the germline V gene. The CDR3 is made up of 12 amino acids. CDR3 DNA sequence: TGTGCTAGTGGTTCCCCTGTCGGGACCCAGTACTTC. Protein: CASGSPVGTQYF. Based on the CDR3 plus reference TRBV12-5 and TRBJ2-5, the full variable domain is DARVTQTPRHKVTEMGQEVTMRCQPILGHNTVFWYRQTMMQGLELLAYFRNRAPLDDSGMPKDRFSAEMPDATLATLKIQPSEPRDSAVYFCASGSPVGTQYFGPGTRLLVL.

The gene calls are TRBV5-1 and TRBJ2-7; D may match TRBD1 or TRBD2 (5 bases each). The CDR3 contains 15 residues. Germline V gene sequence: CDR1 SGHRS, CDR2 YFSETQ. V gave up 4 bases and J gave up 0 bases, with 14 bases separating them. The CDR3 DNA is TGCGCCAGCAGCAGCCGGGACCGACTCTCCTACGAGCAGTACTTC. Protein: CASSSRDRLSYEQYF.

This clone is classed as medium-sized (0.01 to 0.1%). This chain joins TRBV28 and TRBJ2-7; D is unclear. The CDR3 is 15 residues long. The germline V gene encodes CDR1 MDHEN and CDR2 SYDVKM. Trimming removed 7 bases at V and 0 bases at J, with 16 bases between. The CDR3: CASTPSPRSSYEQYF. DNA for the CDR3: TGTGCCAGCACCCCCTCCCCCAGGAGCTCCTACGAGCAGTACTTC.

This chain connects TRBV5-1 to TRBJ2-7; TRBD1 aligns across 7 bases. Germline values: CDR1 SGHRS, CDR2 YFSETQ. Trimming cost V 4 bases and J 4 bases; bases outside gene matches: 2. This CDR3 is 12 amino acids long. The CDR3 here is CASSRDRYEQYF. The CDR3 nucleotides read TGCGCCAGCAGCCGGGACAGATACGAGCAGTACTTC.

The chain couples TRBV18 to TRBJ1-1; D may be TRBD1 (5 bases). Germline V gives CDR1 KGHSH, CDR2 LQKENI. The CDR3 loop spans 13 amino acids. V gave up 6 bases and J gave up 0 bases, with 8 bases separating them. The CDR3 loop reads CASSGGLNTEAFF. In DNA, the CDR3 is TGTGCCAGCTCTGGGGGTCTGAACACTGAAGCTTTCTTT.

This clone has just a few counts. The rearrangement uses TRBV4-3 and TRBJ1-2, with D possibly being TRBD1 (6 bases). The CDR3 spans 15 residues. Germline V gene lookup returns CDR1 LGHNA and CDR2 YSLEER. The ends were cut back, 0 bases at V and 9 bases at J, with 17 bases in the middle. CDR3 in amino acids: CASSQELGQGRSYTF. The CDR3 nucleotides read TGCGCCAGCAGCCAAGAGTTGGGGCAGGGGCGCAGCTACACCTTC.